The source of this TCR beta chain is a study of T and B cells in COVID-19 patients. Multiplex PCR with BIOMED2 TRB-A/B primer pools amplified TRB rearrangements. TCRdb re-analysed the multiplex PCR reads in MiXCR, keeping a single row per CDR3 protein. The sample lists thousands of distinct CDR3 sequences, more than 25% occurring once. TRB was amplified from approximately 250-480 ng of blood genomic DNA. General study results and limits: Clonality of TRB repertoires was high in active COVID-19; recovery brought above-healthy diversity and richness.

The length of the CDR3 is 17 residues. V lost 5 bases to trimming and J lost 0 bases, with 16 bases between them. Germline V gene data show CDR1 as SEHNR and CDR2 as FQNEAQ (reference sequence). This clonotype was detected a few times. Its antigen is unknown. The clonotype comes from a human donor with active COVID-19. The sequenced material came from blood. This chain joins TRBV7-9 and TRBJ2-2; D might be TRBD2 (7 bases). CDR3 nucleotide sequence: TGTGCCAGCAGCCCGATCGAGGGGGGGTCGAACACCGGGGAGCTGTTTTTT. Protein: CASSPIEGGSNTGELFF.